This T cell receptor (beta chain) originates from a study of blood T cells in healthy people across ages. This clonotype was counted ten times or more. This CDR3 has 16 amino acids. The V gene end was trimmed by 6 bases and the J gene end by 3 bases; junction bases not matched to a gene: 11. Germline CDR1 is MNHEY and CDR2 is SMNVEV (reference sequence). Together with a sample-barcoded 5' primer, a J-beta primer mix was included in a second PCR lasting about 7 to 11 cycles. TCRdb reprocessed the 5' RACE reads via MiXCR and lists one record per CDR3 protein. Here the sample spans about 1,500,000 distinct CDR3 sequences, roughly 28% being singletons.

The chain combines TRBV27 with TRBJ2-7; 10 bases line up with TRBD1. The sequenced sample was blood. The origin of this receptor is a woman aged 25 to 45 in good health. In nucleotides, the CDR3 is TGTGCCAGCAGCACGCTACCGGGACAGGGGAACTACGAGCAGTACTTC. This encodes CASSTLPGQGNYEQYF.